The clone carrying this T cell receptor beta chain was observed many times. Its target is not known. The data derive from a study of regulatory T cells in long-lasting Graves disease. Regarding the study as a whole: TCR diversity in persistent Graves' patients was below that of newly diagnosed ones.

Trimming removed 4 bases from V and 8 bases from J, with 13 bases in between. Germline CDR1 reads SGHRS; CDR2 reads YFSETQ. The CDR3 length is 14 residues. The time point: newly diagnosed GD, antithyroid drugs for less than 3 months. Researchers made the TCR library from RNA that was extracted from PBMCs. Arm-PCR of CDR3 regions and iRepertoire HTBI primers were used to build TCR beta libraries. TCRdb re-analysed the multiplex PCR reads in MiXCR, keeping a single row per CDR3 protein. The data contain 350,000 to 550,000 distinct CDR3 sequences, approximately 16% of them singletons. This sample also appeared in a second study, on T cells in Graves' hyperthyroidism and ophthalmopathy. From that study: Classification by a 13 V-J model distinguished ophthalmopathy from stable hyperthyroidism.

Material: peripheral blood mononuclear cells (PBMCs), obtained at new diagnosis, from a patient treated with antithyroid drugs. V and J are TRBV5-1 and TRBJ1-6, with D perhaps TRBD1 (5 bases). The source is a woman between 18 and 30 years old with Graves disease. CDR3 residues: CASSRGDIDSPLHF. The CDR3 region has the DNA TGCGCCAGCAGCAGGGGCGATATTGATTCACCCCTCCACTTT.